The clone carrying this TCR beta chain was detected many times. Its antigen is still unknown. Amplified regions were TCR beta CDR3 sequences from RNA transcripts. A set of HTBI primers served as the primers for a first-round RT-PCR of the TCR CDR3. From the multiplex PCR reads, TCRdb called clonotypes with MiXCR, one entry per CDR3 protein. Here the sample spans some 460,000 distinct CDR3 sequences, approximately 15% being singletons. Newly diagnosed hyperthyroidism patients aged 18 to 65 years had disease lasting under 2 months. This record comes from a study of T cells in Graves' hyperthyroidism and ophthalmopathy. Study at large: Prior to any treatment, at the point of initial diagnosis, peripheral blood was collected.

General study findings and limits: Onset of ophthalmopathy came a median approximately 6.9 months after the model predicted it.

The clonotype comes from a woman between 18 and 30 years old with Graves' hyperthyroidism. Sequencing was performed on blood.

CDR3 in DNA: TGTGCCAGCAGTTTGGGGGACAGGGGTTCGGGATTTCTAGGCTACACCTTC. Encoded protein: CASSLGDRGSGFLGYTF. The chain has TRBV28 and TRBJ1-2; TRBD1 agrees at 10 bases. The CDR3 is made up of 17 amino acids. The germline CDR1 and CDR2 sequences are MDHEN and SYDVKM. Trimming removed 3 bases from V and 8 bases from J; junction bases left unmatched: 15.